This TCR beta chain was sequenced during a study of T-cell memory formation after mild COVID-19. Overall study: TCR clustering was largely donor specific.

Per the germline V gene, CDR1 is DFQATT and CDR2 is SNEGSKA (reference sequence). CDR3 size: 15 residues. With 0 bases removed from V and 0 bases from J, the gap between germline ends came to 11 bases. The study, taken as a whole, reports: The authors did not confirm SARS-CoV-2 specificity of second-wave clones peaking day 37. CD4+ bias marked clones expanding day 15 to 37, unlike balanced contracting clones. Memory from before infection featured some responding clones, which suggests cross-reactive memory joined.

TCRdb independently ran MiXCR on the 5' RACE reads; one entry per CDR3 protein. The sample has 400,000 or so distinct CDR3 sequences, around 19% seen once. This clonotype was counted a few times. Its antigen is currently unknown. The sequence came from an adult woman who had mild COVID-19 (a few samples of this study predate the infection). Cell type and time point are not known. The chain combines TRBV20-1 with TRBJ1-1; D perhaps matches TRBD1 (6 bases). Specimen: PBMCs or a T cell subset sorted from them (not recorded which). The CDR3 reads CSARDSGHMNTEAFF. Written as DNA, the CDR3 is TGCAGTGCTAGAGATTCGGGACATATGAACACTGAAGCTTTCTTT.